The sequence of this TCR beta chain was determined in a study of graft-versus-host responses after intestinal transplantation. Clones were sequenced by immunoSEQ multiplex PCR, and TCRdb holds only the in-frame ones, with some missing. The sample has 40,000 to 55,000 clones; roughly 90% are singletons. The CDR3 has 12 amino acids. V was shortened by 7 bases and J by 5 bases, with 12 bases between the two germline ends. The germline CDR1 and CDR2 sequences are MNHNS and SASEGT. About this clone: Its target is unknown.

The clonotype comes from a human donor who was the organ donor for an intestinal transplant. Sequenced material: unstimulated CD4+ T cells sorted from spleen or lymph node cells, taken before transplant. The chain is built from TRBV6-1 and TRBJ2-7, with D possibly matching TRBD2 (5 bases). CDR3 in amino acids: CASTNPGDEQYF. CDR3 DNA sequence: TGTGCCAGCACCAACCCCGGGGACGAGCAGTACTTC.